Described below is a single T cell receptor beta chain sequence and its context. Its specificity is not known. This record comes from a study of STAT3 mutations in large granular lymphocyte leukemia. Study results and caveats: At least one immunodominant TCR beta clonotype appeared in every T-cell large granular lymphocyte leukemia patient.

This table comes from immunoSEQ multiplex PCR, and its TCRdb copy is limited to in-frame clones, with some not included. Of over 30,000 clones in the sample, over 75% were seen once. Sequencing input: PBMCs. The sequence derives from a human donor with T large granular lymphocyte leukemia. Some clones in this sample may be carry-over from other donors' samples.

In DNA form, the CDR3 reads TGCGCCAGCAGCTTCTTTCAAAGCACGAACACTGAAGCTTTCTTT. Translated, it gives CASSFFQSTNTEAFF. The chain joins TRBV5-1 to TRBJ1-1; D remains ambiguous. The CDR3 is 15 residues long. Germline V CDR1 and CDR2: SGHRS, YFSETQ. Trimming cost V 2 bases and J 1 base, with 12 bases left between them.